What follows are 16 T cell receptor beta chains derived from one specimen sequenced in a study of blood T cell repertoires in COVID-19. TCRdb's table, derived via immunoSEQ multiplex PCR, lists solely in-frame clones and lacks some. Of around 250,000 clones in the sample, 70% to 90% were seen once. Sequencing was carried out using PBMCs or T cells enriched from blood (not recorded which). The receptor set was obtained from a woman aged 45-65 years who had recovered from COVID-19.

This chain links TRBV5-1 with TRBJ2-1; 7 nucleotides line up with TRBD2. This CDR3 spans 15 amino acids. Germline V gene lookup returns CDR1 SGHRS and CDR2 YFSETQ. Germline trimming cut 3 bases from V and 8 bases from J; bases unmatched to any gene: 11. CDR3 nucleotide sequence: TGCGCCAGCAGCTCCACGGGGCGGGAGATACATGAGCAGTTCTTC. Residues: CASSSTGREIHEQFF.

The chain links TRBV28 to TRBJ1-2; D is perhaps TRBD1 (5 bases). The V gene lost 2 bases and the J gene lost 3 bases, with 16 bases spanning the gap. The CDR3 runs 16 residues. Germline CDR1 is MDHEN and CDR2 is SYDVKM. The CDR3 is CASSLIGQGLDYGYTF. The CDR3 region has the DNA TGTGCCAGCAGTTTAATAGGCCAGGGACTGGACTATGGCTACACCTTC.

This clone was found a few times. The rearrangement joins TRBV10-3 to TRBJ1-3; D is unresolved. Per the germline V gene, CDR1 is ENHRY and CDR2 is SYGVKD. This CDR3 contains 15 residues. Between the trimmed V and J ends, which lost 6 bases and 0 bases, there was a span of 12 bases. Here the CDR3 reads CAIRVTGGSGNTIYF. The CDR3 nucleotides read TGTGCCATCAGGGTAACGGGTGGCTCTGGAAACACCATATATTTT.

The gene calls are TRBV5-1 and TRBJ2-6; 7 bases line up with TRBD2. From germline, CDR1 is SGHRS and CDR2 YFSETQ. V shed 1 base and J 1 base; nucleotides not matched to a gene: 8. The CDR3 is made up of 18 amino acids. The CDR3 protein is CASSLFGGFGSGANVLTF. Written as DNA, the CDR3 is TGCGCCAGCAGCTTGTTCGGGGGGTTTGGATCTGGGGCCAACGTCCTGACTTTC. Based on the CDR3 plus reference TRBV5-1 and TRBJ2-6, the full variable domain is KAGVTQTPRYLIKTRGQQVTLSCSPISGHRSVSWYQQTPGQGLQFLFEYFSETQRNKGNFPGRFSGRQFSNSRSEMNVSTLELGDSALYLCASSLFGGFGSGANVLTFGAGSRLTVL.

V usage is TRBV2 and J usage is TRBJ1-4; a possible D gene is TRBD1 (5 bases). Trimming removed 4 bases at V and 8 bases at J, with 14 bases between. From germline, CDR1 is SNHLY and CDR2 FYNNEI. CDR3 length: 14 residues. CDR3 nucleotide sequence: TGTGCCAGCAGTGTGGGCGGGGGGGACGAAAAACTGTTTTTT. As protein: CASSVGGGDEKLFF. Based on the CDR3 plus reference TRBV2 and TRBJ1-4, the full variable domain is EPEVTQTPSHQVTQMGQEVILRCVPISNHLYFYWYRQILGQKVEFLVSFYNNEISEKSEIFDDQFSVERPDGSNFTLKIRSTKLEDSAMYFCASSVGGGDEKLFFGSGTQLSVL.

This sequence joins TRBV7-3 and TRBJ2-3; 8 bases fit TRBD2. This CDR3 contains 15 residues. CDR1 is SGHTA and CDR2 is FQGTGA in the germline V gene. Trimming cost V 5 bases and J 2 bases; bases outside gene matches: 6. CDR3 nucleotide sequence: TGTGCCAGCAGCCGCATAGCGGGACCCACAGATACGCAGTATTTT. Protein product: CASSRIAGPTDTQYF.

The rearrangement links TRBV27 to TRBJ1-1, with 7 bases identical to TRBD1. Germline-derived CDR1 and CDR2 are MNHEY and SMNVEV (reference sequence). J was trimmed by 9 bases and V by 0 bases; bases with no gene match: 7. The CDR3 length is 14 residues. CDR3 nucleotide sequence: TGTGCCAGCAGTTTATCCTGGGAAGGGGGCCAAGCTTTCTTT. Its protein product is CASSLSWEGGQAFF.

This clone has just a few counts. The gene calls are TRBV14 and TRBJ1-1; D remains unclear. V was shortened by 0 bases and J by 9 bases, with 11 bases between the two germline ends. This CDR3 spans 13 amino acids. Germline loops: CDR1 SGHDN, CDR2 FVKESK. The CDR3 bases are TGTGCCAGCAGCCAAGAGATACAGTCTAAAGCTTTCTTT. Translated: CASSQEIQSKAFF.

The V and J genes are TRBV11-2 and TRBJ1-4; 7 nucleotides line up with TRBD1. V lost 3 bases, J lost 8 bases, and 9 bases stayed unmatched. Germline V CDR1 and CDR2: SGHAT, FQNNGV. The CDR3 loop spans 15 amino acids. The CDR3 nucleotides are TGTGCCAGCAGCTTGGGCCAGGGGGGTGGAGAAAAACTGTTTTTT. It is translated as CASSLGQGGGEKLFF.

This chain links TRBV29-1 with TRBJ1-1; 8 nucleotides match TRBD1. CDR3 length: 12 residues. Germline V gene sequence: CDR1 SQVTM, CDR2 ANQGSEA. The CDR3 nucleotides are TGCAGAGCAGGGGGCGTGAACACTGAAGCTTTCTTT. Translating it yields CRAGGVNTEAFF.

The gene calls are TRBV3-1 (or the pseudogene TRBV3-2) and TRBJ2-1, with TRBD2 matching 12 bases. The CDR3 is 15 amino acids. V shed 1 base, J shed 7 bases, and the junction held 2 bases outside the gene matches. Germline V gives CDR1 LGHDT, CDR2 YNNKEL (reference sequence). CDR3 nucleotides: TGTGCCAGCAGCCAAGGACTAGCGGGAGTTAATGAGCAGTTCTTC. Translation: CASSQGLAGVNEQFF.

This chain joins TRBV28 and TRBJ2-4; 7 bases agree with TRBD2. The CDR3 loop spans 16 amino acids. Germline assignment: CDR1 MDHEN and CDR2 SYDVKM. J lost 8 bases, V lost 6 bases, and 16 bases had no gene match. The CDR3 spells CASSAPTWGGRDIQYF. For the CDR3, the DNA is TGTGCCAGCAGCGCCCCCACGTGGGGGGGTAGGGACATTCAGTACTTC.

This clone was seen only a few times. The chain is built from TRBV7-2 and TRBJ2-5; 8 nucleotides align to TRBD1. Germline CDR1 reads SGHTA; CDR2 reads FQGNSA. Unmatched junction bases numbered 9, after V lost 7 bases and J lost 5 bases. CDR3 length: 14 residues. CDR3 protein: CASISDRGRETQYF. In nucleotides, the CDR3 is TGTGCCAGCATCTCTGACAGGGGAAGGGAGACCCAGTACTTC. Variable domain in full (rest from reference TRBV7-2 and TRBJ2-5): GAGVSQSPSNKVTEKGKDVELRCDPISGHTALYWYRQSLGQGLEFLIYFQGNSAPDKSGLPSDRFSAERTGGSVSTLTIQRTQQEDSAVYLCASISDRGRETQYFGPGTRLLVL.

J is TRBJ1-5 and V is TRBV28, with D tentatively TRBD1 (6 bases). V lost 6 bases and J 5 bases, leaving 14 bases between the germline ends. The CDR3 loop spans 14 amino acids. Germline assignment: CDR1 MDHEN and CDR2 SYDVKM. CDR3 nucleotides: TGTGCCAGCAGGTCTGGGGGCGGATATCAGCCCCAGCATTTT. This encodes CASRSGGGYQPQHF.

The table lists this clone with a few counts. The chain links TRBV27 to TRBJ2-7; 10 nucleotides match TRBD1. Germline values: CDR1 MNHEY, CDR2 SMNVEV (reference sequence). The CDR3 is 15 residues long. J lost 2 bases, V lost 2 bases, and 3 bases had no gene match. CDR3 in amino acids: CASSLRGTGAYEQYF. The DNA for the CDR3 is TGTGCCAGCAGTTTACGTGGGACAGGGGCCTACGAGCAGTACTTC.

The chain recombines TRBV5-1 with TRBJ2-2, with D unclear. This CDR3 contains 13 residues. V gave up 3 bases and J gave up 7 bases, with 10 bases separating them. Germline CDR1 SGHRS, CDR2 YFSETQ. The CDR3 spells CASSWLGGGELFF. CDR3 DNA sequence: TGCGCCAGCAGCTGGCTAGGCGGCGGGGAGCTGTTTTTT.